A single sample is the source of the 21 T cell receptor beta chains below, sequenced in a study of OX40 agonist ivuxolimab in advanced cancers. Here immunoSEQ multiplex PCR was the method, and the copy in TCRdb shows in-frame clones only, minus some. The sample contains 35,000 to 45,000 clones, just under 85% of which appear only once. Sequenced material: CD4+ or CD8+ T cells sorted from blood, taken in a trial of the OX40 agonist ivuxolimab. Receptors were obtained from an adult with an advanced solid tumor such as melanoma, head and neck, liver or kidney cancer.

The chain recombines TRBV19 with TRBJ2-1, with D uncertain. The length of the CDR3 is 14 residues. V lost 6 bases and J lost 12, with 21 bases in between. Per germline, CDR1 LNHDA and CDR2 SQIVND (reference sequence). CDR3 DNA sequence: TGTGCCAGTAGCCCTCTTCGCGGACCTTATGTGCAGTTCTTC. Translating it yields CASSPLRGPYVQFF. Based on the CDR3 plus reference TRBV19 and TRBJ2-1, the full variable domain is DGGITQSPKYLFRKEGQNVTLSCEQNLNHDAMYWYRQDPGQGLRLIYYSQIVNDFQKGDIAEGYSVSREKKESFPLTVTSAQKNPTAFYLCASSPLRGPYVQFFGPGTRLTVL.

This clone was counted between two and nine times. The chain uses TRBV5-1 and TRBJ1-1; D perhaps matches TRBD1 (5 bases). Germline V gives CDR1 SGHRS, CDR2 YFSETQ. The V end was cut by 0 bases, the J end by 3 bases, with 12 bases between. The CDR3 extends over 15 amino acids. In nucleotides, the CDR3 is TGCGCCAGCAGCTTGGATGGGGGTTTGGACACTGAAGCTTTCTTT. As protein: CASSLDGGLDTEAFF.

The rearrangement joins TRBV11-2 to TRBJ1-4; D gene uncertain. The V and J ends lost 1 base and 8 bases respectively, with 11 bases between them. The CDR3 runs to 14 residues. The germline V gene has CDR1 SGHAT and CDR2 FQNNGV. DNA for the CDR3: TGTGCCAGCAGCTTAGGGTGGGTGAGCGAAAAACTGTTTTTT. It specifies CASSLGWVSEKLFF. Full variable domain (missing parts from reference TRBV11-2 and TRBJ1-4): EAGVAQSPRYKIIEKRQSVAFWCNPISGHATLYWYQQILGQGPKLLIQFQNNGVVDDSQLPKDRFSAERLKGVDSTLKIQPAKLEDSAVYLCASSLGWVSEKLFFGSGTQLSVL.

This clone occurred a few times. The chain has TRBV19 and TRBJ2-3, with TRBD1 as a possible D gene (7 bases). Germline values: CDR1 LNHDA, CDR2 SQIVND (reference sequence). The V gene lost 5 bases and the J gene lost 6 bases, with 27 bases spanning the gap. The CDR3 spans 18 residues. The CDR3 spells CASSLGRGWDSLTDTQYF. CDR3 in DNA: TGTGCCAGTAGTCTAGGTCGGGGGTGGGACAGCCTCACGGATACGCAGTATTTT.

The chain links TRBV29-1 to TRBJ2-7; D might be TRBD1 (5 bases). Germline-derived CDR1 and CDR2 are SQVTM and ANQGSEA. V was shortened by 7 bases and J by 0 bases, with 13 bases between the two germline ends. The CDR3 loop spans 13 amino acids. CDR3 residues: CSGQGRDSYEQYF. CDR3 bases: TGCAGCGGCCAGGGTAGGGACTCCTACGAGCAGTACTTC.

This chain uses TRBV5-4 with TRBJ2-2; D is uncertain. V was trimmed by 0 bases and J by 1 base, leaving 4 bases between them. Germline V gives CDR1 SGHNT, CDR2 YYREEE (reference sequence). The CDR3 has 14 amino acids. The CDR3 DNA follows: TGTGCCAGCAGCTTGGGTCTGAACACCGGGGAGCTGTTTTTT. Translation: CASSLGLNTGELFF. Based on the CDR3 plus reference TRBV5-4 and TRBJ2-2, the full variable domain is ETGVTQSPTHLIKTRGQQVTLRCSSQSGHNTVSWYQQALGQGPQFIFQYYREEENGRGNFPPRFSGLQFPNYSSELNVNALELDDSALYLCASSLGLNTGELFFGEGSRLTVL.

This clone was observed a few times. The chain uses TRBV6-1 and TRBJ2-3; D ambiguous. There are 12 residues in the CDR3. CDR1 MNHNS and CDR2 SASEGT come from the germline V gene. V was cut by 5 bases and J by 6 bases, with 9 bases left in between. CDR3 DNA: TGTGCCAGCAGTCCCCAAGCGGATACGCAGTATTTT. It is translated as CASSPQADTQYF.

The chain is built from TRBV27 and TRBJ1-2; perhaps TRBD1 as D (5 bases). The germline V gene encodes CDR1 MNHEY and CDR2 SMNVEV (reference sequence). The CDR3 is 14 residues long. Between the trimmed V and J ends, which lost 3 bases and 6 bases, there was a span of 14 bases. The CDR3 DNA is TGTGCCAGCAGTTTGGGGGGGATTGGGGATGGCTACACCTTC. This encodes CASSLGGIGDGYTF.

The V and J genes are TRBV7-9 and TRBJ2-7; no clear D. There are 12 residues in the CDR3. Between the trimmed V and J ends, which lost 3 bases and 3 bases, there was a span of 6 bases. The germline V gene has CDR1 SEHNR and CDR2 FQNEAQ (reference sequence). The CDR3 loop reads CASSLTLYEQYF. The CDR3 DNA reads TGTGCCAGCAGCTTGACCCTCTACGAGCAGTACTTC.

The chain combines TRBV10-1 with TRBJ2-7, with D possibly TRBD1 on 5 matching bases. The length of the CDR3 is 15 residues. Germline V gene sequence: CDR1 WNHNN, CDR2 SYGVQD (reference sequence). With 6 bases removed from V and 3 bases from J, the gap between germline ends came to 18 bases. The CDR3: CASSRGRGSNYEQYF. CDR3 bases: TGCGCCAGCAGCCGAGGAAGGGGCTCGAACTACGAGCAGTACTTC.

The rearrangement uses TRBV6-5 and TRBJ1-2; D unresolved. From germline, CDR1 is MNHEY and CDR2 SVGAGI. Trimming removed 0 bases at V and 4 bases at J, with 12 bases between. This CDR3 region has 15 residues. The CDR3 is CASSYSRPGTYGYTF. CDR3 sequence (DNA): TGTGCCAGCAGTTACTCGAGGCCGGGTACCTATGGCTACACCTTC.

The gene calls are TRBV4-1 and TRBJ1-1, with D possibly matching TRBD1 (5 bases). Trimming took off 2 bases at V and 6 bases at J, with 13 bases between the two ends. Germline CDR1 reads MGHRA; CDR2 reads YSYEKL. The CDR3 contains 14 residues. The CDR3, as DNA: TGCGCCAGCAGCCAACTAATCAGGGTCGCTGAAGCTTTCTTT. Protein sequence: CASSQLIRVAEAFF.

This chain uses TRBV7-3 with TRBJ2-1; D is ambiguous. The V and J ends lost 5 bases and 3 bases respectively, with 11 bases between them. Germline lookup yields CDR1 SGHTA and CDR2 FQGTGA. This CDR3 has 14 amino acids. The CDR3 coding sequence is TGTGCCAGCAGCCCCACCTCGAGCTACAATGAGCAGTTCTTC. This translates into CASSPTSSYNEQFF.

The chain is built from TRBV7-9 and TRBJ2-3, with 15 bases fitting TRBD2. V gave up 4 bases and J gave up 6 bases; unmatched junction bases: 5. The CDR3 has 16 amino acids. Per germline, CDR1 SEHNR and CDR2 FQNEAQ (reference sequence). In DNA form, the CDR3 reads TGTGCCAGCAGCTCAGGGGGGACTAGCGGGAGGGATACGCAGTATTTT. Its translation is CASSSGGTSGRDTQYF. Supplemented by reference TRBV7-9 and TRBJ2-3, the full variable domain reads DTGVSQNPRHKITKRGQNVTFRCDPISEHNRLYWYRQTLGQGPEFLTYFQNEAQLEKSRLLSDRFSAERPKGSFSTLEIQRTEQGDSAMYLCASSSGGTSGRDTQYFGPGTRLTVL.

V is TRBV19 and J is TRBJ1-5; tentative D call: TRBD1 (6 bases). V gave up 4 bases and J gave up 5 bases, with 9 bases separating them. The germline gives CDR1 LNHDA, CDR2 SQIVND (reference sequence). CDR3 length: 13 residues. CDR3 coding DNA: TGTGCCAGTAGTACCGGACAGCATCAGCCCCAGCATTTT. This translates into CASSTGQHQPQHF.

This clone was counted once. This rearrangement joins TRBV9 to TRBJ2-3; weak D call: TRBD2 (5 bases). The CDR3 is 15 residues long. The germline V gene has CDR1 SGDLS and CDR2 YYNGEE. Trimming cost V 3 bases and J 8 bases, with 19 bases left between them. CDR3 sequence: CASSDRLNPSVTQYF. As DNA, the CDR3 is TGTGCCAGCAGCGACCGACTAAACCCATCAGTTACGCAGTATTTT.

The chain joins TRBV4-2 to TRBJ1-1; D perhaps matches TRBD1 (6 bases). CDR1 LGHNA and CDR2 YNFKEQ come from the germline V gene. This CDR3 is 15 amino acids long. V lost 4 bases to trimming and J lost 1 base, with 13 bases between them. The CDR3 DNA follows: TGTGCCAGCAGCCTCACAGGGAACCCGAACACTGAAGCTTTCTTT. As protein: CASSLTGNPNTEAFF.

The rearrangement links TRBV28 to TRBJ2-7; D not certain. Germline V gene sequence: CDR1 MDHEN, CDR2 SYDVKM. CDR3 length: 11 residues. The V gene lost 8 bases and the J gene lost 3 bases, with 8 bases spanning the gap. The CDR3 reads CASGYDYEQYF. The CDR3 DNA sequence: TGTGCCAGCGGATATGACTACGAGCAGTACTTC.

This chain connects TRBV11-2 to TRBJ2-7; D is perhaps TRBD1 or TRBD2 (5 bases each). Germline V gene sequence: CDR1 SGHAT, CDR2 FQNNGV. The V end was cut by 4 bases, the J end by 6 bases, with 10 bases between. This CDR3 region has 12 residues. This CDR3 reads CASSSGRGEQYF. The CDR3 DNA reads TGTGCCAGCAGCTCGGGGCGCGGCGAGCAGTACTTC.

By sample share, this clone is medium-sized. The rearrangement links TRBV11-1 to TRBJ1-2; 8 bases agree with TRBD1. The CDR3 sequence is 14 residues long. Losses at the gene ends were 3 bases for V and 8 bases for J; bases not matched to a gene: 8. The V gene's germline CDR1 is SGHAT and CDR2 FQDESV (reference sequence). The CDR3 nucleotides are TGTGCCAGCAGCTTTGGACAGGGTGTCGACGGCTACACCTTC. It translates to CASSFGQGVDGYTF.

V gene TRBV19 combines with J gene TRBJ2-7, with D tentatively TRBD1 (6 bases). CDR1 LNHDA and CDR2 SQIVND come from the germline V gene (reference sequence). The CDR3 runs to 13 residues. Trimming shortened V by 3 bases and J by 4 bases, and 10 bases separated the two germline ends. The CDR3 sequence: CASSMIRGYEQYF. CDR3 in DNA: TGTGCCAGTAGTATGATCAGGGGATACGAGCAGTACTTC.